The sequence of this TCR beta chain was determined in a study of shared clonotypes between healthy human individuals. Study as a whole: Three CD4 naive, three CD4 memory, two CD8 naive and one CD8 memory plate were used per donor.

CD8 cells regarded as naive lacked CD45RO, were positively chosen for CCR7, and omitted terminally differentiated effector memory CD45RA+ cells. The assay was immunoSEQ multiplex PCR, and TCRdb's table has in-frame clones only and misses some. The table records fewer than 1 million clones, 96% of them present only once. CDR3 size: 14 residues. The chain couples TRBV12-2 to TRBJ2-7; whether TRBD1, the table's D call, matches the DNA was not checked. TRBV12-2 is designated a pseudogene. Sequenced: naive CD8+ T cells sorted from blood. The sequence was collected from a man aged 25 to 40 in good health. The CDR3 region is CASRGQAPRYEQYF. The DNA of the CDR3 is TGTGCAAGTCGGGGACAGGCTCCGCGATACGAGCAGTACTTC.